The clone carrying this T cell receptor (beta chain) was counted at least ten times. What it recognizes is unknown. The data derive from a study of Graves' ophthalmopathy and Graves' hyperthyroidism. Trimming pared 2 bases from V and 5 bases from J, leaving 9 bases between. CDR1 is SNHLY, CDR2 FYNNEI, per germline. The CDR3 contains 14 residues. The authors amplified TCR beta CDR3 regions from RNA transcripts. The first-round RT-PCR employed HTBI primers together with the Qiagen OneStep RT-PCR kit. A multiplex PCR was then performed as the second round. One entry per CDR3 protein, called by TCRdb with MiXCR from the multiplex PCR reads. The sample yields some 370,000 distinct CDR3 sequences, 17% seen once. General study results and limits: Most thyroid-expanded clonotypes exceeding 0.001 frequency were also found in blood.

Lactation, pregnancy, uncontrolled infections and other autoimmune diseases were all grounds for excluding patients. The chain is built from TRBV2 and TRBJ2-2; maybe TRBD2 (6 bases). This TCR came from an adult woman with stable Graves' hyperthyroidism. Sample: peripheral blood. CDR3 amino acids: CASSEPGTTGELFF. In DNA, the CDR3 is TGTGCCAGCAGTGAACCAGGGACTACCGGGGAGCTGTTTTTT. Full variable domain (rest looked up from reference TRBV2 and TRBJ2-2): EPEVTQTPSHQVTQMGQEVILRCVPISNHLYFYWYRQILGQKVEFLVSFYNNEISEKSEIFDDQFSVERPDGSNFTLKIRSTKLEDSAMYFCASSEPGTTGELFFGEGSRLTVL.